This TCR beta chain was captured by sequencing in a study of blood T cells in healthy people across ages. Isolated PBMCs totaled at least 7 million in each sample. Per sample, no less than 6 micrograms of total RNA were extracted. Study conclusions and caveats: Diversity was higher, and naive CD4+ cells more numerous, in long-lived donors than in aged donors.

PCR was performed a second time for about 7 to 12 cycles using a sample-barcoded 5' primer and a J-beta primer mix. TCRdb reanalysed the 5' RACE reads using MiXCR and keeps one entry per CDR3 protein. The profile shows about 1.7 million distinct CDR3 sequences, over 25% of them singletons. The sample holds many counts of this clonotype. Its antigen is undetermined. The CDR3 has 14 amino acids. Trimming shortened V by 5 bases and J by 3 bases, and 14 bases separated the two germline ends. CDR1 and CDR2 from the germline V gene are MNHEY and SVGEGT. The sequence was collected from a woman in her 30s in good health. The sequenced sample consisted of blood. The rearrangement uses TRBV6-2 or TRBV6-3 and TRBJ2-7; a weak D match, TRBD1 (6 bases). In DNA form, the CDR3 reads TGTGCCAGCAGTGACGGGACACCTTACTACGAGCAGTACTTC. It translates to CASSDGTPYYEQYF.